Following are 32 T cell receptor beta chains from one sample sequenced in a study of T cell changes during pregnancy in multiple sclerosis. Repertoires were generated with immunoSEQ multiplex PCR, while TCRdb's copy carries only in-frame clones and drops some. Of over 45,000 clones listed, just over 85% are singletons. The sample in question was CD4+ T cells from peripheral blood mononuclear cells, obtained in the second trimester of pregnancy. Receptors originate from a female donor with multiple sclerosis, enrolled in a pregnancy study.

J is TRBJ2-2 and V is TRBV5-1, with 9 nucleotides matching TRBD2. Losses at the gene ends were 4 bases for V and 4 bases for J; bases not matched to a gene: 5. This CDR3 has 15 amino acids. The germline CDR1 and CDR2 sequences are SGHRS and YFSETQ. The CDR3 nucleotides read TGCGCCAGCAGCCTAGCGGGATTTCCCACCGGGGAGCTGTTTTTT. It codes for CASSLAGFPTGELFF.

The chain recombines TRBV4-1 with TRBJ1-2; TRBD1 aligns across 7 bases. This CDR3 has 15 amino acids. Germline CDR1 MGHRA, CDR2 YSYEKL. V shed 0 bases, J shed 6 bases, and the junction held 7 bases outside the gene matches. CDR3 bases: TGCGCCAGCAGCCAAGAGGATAACAGGGGTAATGGCTACACCTTC. As protein: CASSQEDNRGNGYTF.

This chain joins TRBV5-5 and TRBJ2-1, with D possibly matching TRBD2 (6 bases). Germline assignment: CDR1 SGHKS and CDR2 YYEKEE (reference sequence). This CDR3 has 14 residues. V was shortened by 1 base and J by 4 bases, with 9 bases between the two germline ends. Written as DNA, the CDR3 is TGTGCCAGCAGCTTGAGCGGGCCATACAATGAGCAGTTCTTC. Its translation: CASSLSGPYNEQFF.

The gene calls are TRBV5-1 and TRBJ2-7; 10 nucleotides agree with TRBD2. J lost 7 bases, V lost 6 bases, and 7 bases had no gene match. The germline V gene encodes CDR1 SGHRS and CDR2 YFSETQ. The CDR3 is made up of 13 amino acids. The CDR3 DNA sequence: TGCGCCAGCAACCAAGCGGGAGGGAGGGAGCAGTACTTC. Encoded protein: CASNQAGGREQYF. The full variable domain, with the rest looked up from reference TRBV5-1 and TRBJ2-7, is KAGVTQTPRYLIKTRGQQVTLSCSPISGHRSVSWYQQTPGQGLQFLFEYFSETQRNKGNFPGRFSGRQFSNSRSEMNVSTLELGDSALYLCASNQAGGREQYFGPGTRLTVT.

The chain employs TRBV23-1 and TRBJ2-7; D is unclear. TRBV23-1 is flagged as an ORF with uncertain function. V was shortened by 0 bases and J by 2 bases, with 11 bases between the two germline ends. CDR3 length: 15 amino acids. CDR3 region: CASSQSWCATYEQYF. The CDR3 region has the DNA TGCGCCAGCAGTCAATCTTGGTGCGCAACCTACGAGCAGTACTTC.

The chain is built from TRBV28 and TRBJ2-1; 10 bases are a match to TRBD2. Germline values: CDR1 MDHEN, CDR2 SYDVKM. CDR3 length: 20 amino acids. With V trimmed by 8 bases and J by 4 bases, 23 bases remained unmatched. The CDR3 here is CASLQPSSPSGRFEYNEQFF. The DNA of the CDR3 is TGTGCCAGCCTTCAGCCTTCCTCTCCTAGCGGGAGATTTGAATACAATGAGCAGTTCTTC.

This sequence joins TRBV6-5 and TRBJ2-5, with unresolved D. Germline-derived CDR1 and CDR2 are MNHEY and SVGAGI. The CDR3 has 14 residues. V gave up 2 bases and J gave up 4 bases, with 11 bases separating them. Here the CDR3 reads CASSYLGGIETQYF. The CDR3 DNA reads as TGTGCCAGCAGTTACCTCGGCGGAATAGAGACCCAGTACTTC.

J is TRBJ2-1 and V is TRBV9, with 10 bases matching TRBD2. Losses at the gene ends were 2 bases for V and 2 bases for J; bases not matched to a gene: 1. Germline CDR1 SGDLS, CDR2 YYNGEE. This CDR3 comprises 15 residues. CDR3 amino acids: CASSVLAGAYNEQFF. The CDR3 DNA is TGTGCCAGCAGCGTTCTAGCGGGAGCCTACAATGAGCAGTTCTTC.

The V gene is TRBV6-1, the J gene TRBJ2-4; 8 bases are shared with TRBD2. Per the germline V gene, CDR1 is MNHNS and CDR2 is SASEGT. With V trimmed by 8 bases and J by 1 base, 4 bases remained unmatched. This CDR3 is 14 amino acids long. This CDR3 reads CASREGLAKNIQYF. The CDR3 DNA reads as TGTGCCAGCCGGGAGGGCCTGGCCAAAAACATTCAGTACTTC.

V gene TRBV30 combines with J gene TRBJ2-5; the D gene is possibly TRBD2 (6 bases). Germline CDR1 reads GTSNPN; CDR2 reads SVGIG (reference sequence). Between the trimmed V and J ends, which lost 8 bases and 5 bases, there was a span of 15 bases. CDR3 length: 12 amino acids. CDR3 nucleotides: TGTGCCCTCGGGGACTTAGTGGAGACCCAGTACTTC. As protein: CALGDLVETQYF.

The chain is built from TRBV6-6 and TRBJ2-2; 7 bases align to TRBD1. After removal of 7 bases from V and 4 bases from J, the junction contained 9 bases not matched to a gene. CDR3 length: 15 residues. Germline V gives CDR1 MNHNY, CDR2 SVGAGI (reference sequence). The CDR3 region is CASIMGQTFTGELFF. The CDR3 nucleotides are TGTGCCAGCATTATGGGACAGACCTTCACCGGGGAGCTGTTTTTT.

This chain uses TRBV18 with TRBJ2-4, with 8 bases matching TRBD1. This CDR3 comprises 16 residues. The junction had 11 bases not matched to a gene; V was cut back by 3 bases and J by 7 bases. CDR1 KGHSH and CDR2 LQKENI come from the germline V gene. The CDR3 DNA reads TGTGCCAGCTCACCGACCCAAGGACAGGGCGGGAACATTCAGTACTTC. It specifies CASSPTQGQGGNIQYF.

This clone occurred once. The chain uses TRBV10-2 and TRBJ2-1; 10 bases map to TRBD2. In germline, CDR1 is WSHSY, CDR2 SAAADI. The CDR3 is 16 amino acids. After removal of 5 bases from V and 2 bases from J, the junction contained 6 bases not matched to a gene. The DNA of the CDR3 is TGCGCCAGCAGTTCATTAGCGGGAGGAACCTACAATGAGCAGTTCTTC. This encodes CASSSLAGGTYNEQFF.

J is TRBJ1-1 and V is TRBV6-5; 8 bases are a match to TRBD1. The germline CDR1 and CDR2 sequences are MNHEY and SVGAGI. J gave up 1 base and V 7 bases, and 5 bases lay outside the gene matches. The length of the CDR3 is 14 residues. CDR3 bases: TGTGCCAGCACCGCGGGACAGGAGAACACTGAAGCTTTCTTT. It translates to CASTAGQENTEAFF.

The V and J genes are TRBV7-2 and TRBJ2-3; possible D gene TRBD2, 5 bases. CDR3 length equals 14 residues. Per the germline V gene, CDR1 is SGHTA and CDR2 is FQGNSA. Trimming cost V 10 bases and J 1 base, with 15 bases left between them. This chain's CDR3 is CAKTTLVGTDTQYF. CDR3 nucleotides: TGTGCCAAAACGACACTAGTTGGCACAGATACGCAGTATTTT.

The CDR3 nucleotides read TGCGCCAGCAGCTTGGCAGGGGGTGGAAACACCATATATTTT. It encodes CASSLAGGGNTIYF. The chain links TRBV5-1 to TRBJ1-3; 7 bases match TRBD1. CDR1 and CDR2 (germline): SGHRS, YFSETQ. V lost 0 bases, J lost 3 bases, and 0 bases stayed unmatched. This CDR3 comprises 14 residues.

This clone was observed once. The rearrangement joins TRBV11-2 to TRBJ2-3; D is undetermined. V lost 1 base to trimming and J lost 2 bases, with 10 bases between them. Germline lookup yields CDR1 SGHAT and CDR2 FQNNGV. The CDR3 consists of 15 residues. The CDR3, as DNA: TGTGCCAGCAGCTTAGTCTTTAGCCACACAGATACGCAGTATTTT. Its protein is CASSLVFSHTDTQYF.

The V gene is TRBV30, the J gene TRBJ2-3; 7 bases are a match to TRBD2. The CDR3 runs 13 residues. V lost 5 bases, J lost 4 bases, and 6 bases stayed unmatched. CDR1 GTSNPN and CDR2 SVGIG come from the germline V gene (reference sequence). The DNA of the CDR3 is TGTGCCTGGGATCGACGGGGGGCAGATACGCAGTATTTT. Translating it yields CAWDRRGADTQYF.

The genes are TRBV19 and TRBJ2-3; 11 nucleotides align to TRBD2. Germline V gene sequence: CDR1 LNHDA, CDR2 SQIVND (reference sequence). This CDR3 region has 16 residues. With 1 base clipped from V and 2 bases from J, the junction kept 2 bases outside the gene matches. This chain's CDR3 is CASSIGLAGFTDTQYF. Here the CDR3 DNA reads TGTGCCAGTAGTATAGGACTAGCGGGATTCACAGATACGCAGTATTTT.

The sample holds a few counts of this clone. CDR3 nucleotide sequence: TGTGCCAGCAGGGGACAGGGTTGGAGTGAAAAACTGTTTTTT. It specifies CASRGQGWSEKLFF. V gene TRBV2 combines with J gene TRBJ1-4, with TRBD1 identical over 9 bases. This CDR3 region has 14 residues. J was trimmed by 7 bases and V by 6 bases; bases with no gene match: 6. Germline V gene data show CDR1 as SNHLY and CDR2 as FYNNEI.

The J gene is TRBJ2-1, the V gene TRBV19; 14 positions agree with TRBD2. The CDR3 extends over 18 amino acids. Germline assignment: CDR1 LNHDA and CDR2 SQIVND (reference sequence). V was clipped by 9 bases and J by 0 bases; unmatched bases: 10. The CDR3 is CASRVGTSGRFSYNEQFF. CDR3 DNA sequence: TGTGCCAGCAGGGTCGGGACTAGCGGGAGATTCTCCTACAATGAGCAGTTCTTC.

The V and J genes are TRBV18 and TRBJ2-7; 7 positions agree with TRBD1. This CDR3 has 16 amino acids. V was clipped by 6 bases and J by 7 bases; unmatched bases: 18. CDR1 and CDR2 (germline): KGHSH, LQKENI. The CDR3 DNA sequence: TGTGCCAGCTCCATGATACTACAGGGGCCCTTAGGGGAGCAGTACTTC. Its translation is CASSMILQGPLGEQYF.

This chain joins TRBV7-2 and TRBJ2-7; 10 nucleotides align to TRBD2. Germline assignment: CDR1 SGHTA and CDR2 FQGNSA. The J segment lost 0 bases and the V segment lost 7 bases, leaving 15 bases of the junction unmatched. The CDR3 is made up of 18 amino acids. Written as DNA, the CDR3 is TGTGCCAGCACCTTTCTGGGTGGACTAGCGGAAAGCTCCTACGAGCAGTACTTC. Protein sequence: CASTFLGGLAESSYEQYF.

The rearrangement joins TRBV7-3 to TRBJ2-7, with a tentative D call TRBD2 (6 bases). Per the germline V gene, CDR1 is SGHTA and CDR2 is FQGTGA. The CDR3 is 13 amino acids. Trimming pared 5 bases from V and 2 bases from J, leaving 10 bases between. DNA for the CDR3: TGTGCCAGCAGCAAGGGAGGCCCCTACGAGCAGTACTTC. Residues: CASSKGGPYEQYF.

The genes are TRBV5-4 and TRBJ2-4; 8 bases are a match to TRBD1. Germline V lookup: CDR1 SGHNT, CDR2 YYREEE (reference sequence). V trimming: 5 bases; J trimming: 5 bases; junction bases outside the gene matches: 6. The CDR3 runs 14 residues. CDR3 region: CASRETGVENIQYF. The CDR3 nucleotides are TGTGCCAGCAGGGAGACAGGGGTGGAAAACATTCAGTACTTC.

The chain is built from TRBV2 and TRBJ1-2; D uncertain. The V end was cut by 8 bases, the J end by 3 bases, with 7 bases between. The CDR3 has 11 amino acids. The germline gives CDR1 SNHLY, CDR2 FYNNEI. The CDR3 protein is CASRGHYGYTF. Here the CDR3 DNA reads TGTGCCAGCCGAGGGCACTATGGCTACACCTTC.

The chain is built from TRBV5-1 and TRBJ1-4; D not resolved. V gave up 0 bases and J gave up 8 bases, with 11 bases separating them. The CDR3 totals 14 residues. Looked up from germline, CDR1 is SGHRS and CDR2 is YFSETQ. The CDR3 here is CASSLAAGEEKLFF. The DNA for the CDR3 is TGCGCCAGCAGCTTGGCGGCAGGCGAGGAAAAACTGTTTTTT. Full variable domain (rest looked up from reference TRBV5-1 and TRBJ1-4): KAGVTQTPRYLIKTRGQQVTLSCSPISGHRSVSWYQQTPGQGLQFLFEYFSETQRNKGNFPGRFSGRQFSNSRSEMNVSTLELGDSALYLCASSLAAGEEKLFFGSGTQLSVL.

V usage is TRBV6-5 and J usage is TRBJ2-7; 7 bases match TRBD1. V was pared by 2 bases and J by 6 bases, with 7 bases of the junction left unmatched. The CDR3 has 14 amino acids. Per the germline V gene, CDR1 is MNHEY and CDR2 is SVGAGI. CDR3 protein: CASSYGQARGEQYF. The CDR3 DNA reads as TGTGCCAGCAGTTACGGACAGGCCCGGGGCGAGCAGTACTTC.

The chain combines TRBV11-2 with TRBJ2-7; D not resolved. From germline, CDR1 is SGHAT and CDR2 FQNNGV. V was pared by 1 base and J by 5 bases, with 12 bases between. The CDR3 is made up of 14 amino acids. This CDR3 reads CASSLARLVDEQYF. CDR3 DNA: TGTGCCAGCAGCTTAGCGCGGTTAGTCGACGAGCAGTACTTC.

V and J are TRBV7-2 and TRBJ2-1; TRBD1 is a possible D gene (5 bases). Trimming left V 4 bases short and J 2 bases short, with 15 bases between. The CDR3 covers 16 residues. The germline V gene encodes CDR1 SGHTA and CDR2 FQGNSA. CDR3 nucleotide sequence: TGTGCCAGCAGCTCGAAAAGGGGAATTCCCTACAATGAGCAGTTCTTC. Its translation is CASSSKRGIPYNEQFF.

The CDR3 sequence is CATHEREGGNEQFF. CDR3 nucleotide sequence: TGTGCCACCCACGAGCGGGAGGGCGGGAATGAGCAGTTCTTC. The chain links TRBV2 to TRBJ2-1, with 10 bases that match TRBD2. This CDR3 contains 14 residues. Germline V gene lookup returns CDR1 SNHLY and CDR2 FYNNEI. V gave up 10 bases and J gave up 7 bases; unmatched junction bases: 10.

The DNA of the CDR3 is TGTGCCAGCTCACGGGTGGGTCGGGATGAGCAGTTCTTC. Its translation is CASSRVGRDEQFF. The chain joins TRBV18 to TRBJ2-1, with unresolved D. The germline V gene encodes CDR1 KGHSH and CDR2 LQKENI. CDR3 length: 13 amino acids. The V gene lost 4 bases and the J gene lost 8 bases, with 12 bases spanning the gap.